This T cell receptor beta chain was sequenced in a study of blood T cells in healthy people across ages. Findings and limits, study-wide: Age showed a roughly linear inverse relationship with TCR beta diversity per million T cells.

This clonotype was counted only a few times. Its antigen is as yet unknown. Per the germline V gene, CDR1 is ENHRY and CDR2 is SYGVKD. Trimming took 9 bases from V and 0 from J, leaving 10 bases between them. The CDR3 has 13 residues. With a J-beta primer mix and a sample-barcoded 5' primer, a second PCR ran about 7 to 12 cycles. TCRdb itself ran the 5' RACE reads through MiXCR, one entry per CDR3 protein. The sample consists of about 970,000 distinct CDR3 sequences, just over 50% of them appearing once. The receptor was derived from a woman aged 60-70 years in good health. The sample was blood. This chain connects TRBV10-3 to TRBJ2-3; TRBD2 is a possible D gene (6 bases). This CDR3 reads CAISGLSTDTQYF. CDR3 in DNA: TGTGCCATTTCGGGACTGAGCACAGATACGCAGTATTTT.